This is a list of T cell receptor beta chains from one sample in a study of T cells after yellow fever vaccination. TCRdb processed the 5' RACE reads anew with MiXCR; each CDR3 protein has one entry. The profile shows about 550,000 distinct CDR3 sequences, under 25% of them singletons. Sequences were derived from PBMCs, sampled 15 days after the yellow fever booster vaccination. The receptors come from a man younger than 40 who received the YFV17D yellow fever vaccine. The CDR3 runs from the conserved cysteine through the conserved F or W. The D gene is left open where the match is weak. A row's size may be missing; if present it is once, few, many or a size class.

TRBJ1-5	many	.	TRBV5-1	CASSWGLGRNQPQHF	TGCGCCAGCAGCTGGGGATTGGGTCGCAATCAGCCCCAGCATTTT
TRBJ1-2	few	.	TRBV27	CASSSGTIHGYTF	TGTGCCAGCAGTTCTGGGACAATTCATGGCTACACCTTC
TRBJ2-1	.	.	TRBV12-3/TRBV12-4	CASSPGPIGSYNEQFF	TGTGCCAGCAGTCCGGGACCGATAGGCTCCTACAATGAGCAGTTCTTC
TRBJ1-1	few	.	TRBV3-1	CASSQEGARTEAFF	TGTGCCAGCAGCCAAGAGGGGGCGCGTACTGAAGCTTTCTTT
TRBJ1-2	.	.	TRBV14	CASSQGSALGGYTF	TGTGCCAGCAGCCAAGGCTCGGCCCTTGGGGGCTACACCTTC
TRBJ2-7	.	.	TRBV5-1	CASSLKAGSAYEQYF	TGCGCCAGCAGCTTGAAGGCGGGATCGGCCTACGAGCAGTACTTC
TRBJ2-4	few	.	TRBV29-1	CSVEDRRGVGIDIQYF	TGCAGCGTTGAAGATCGGCGAGGGGTTGGGATCGACATTCAGTACTTC
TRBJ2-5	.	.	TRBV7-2	CASSLGVGRETQYF	TGTGCCAGCAGCTTAGGAGTGGGCCGAGAGACCCAGTACTTC
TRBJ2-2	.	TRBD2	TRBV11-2	CASSSTSGRVLNTGELFF	TGTGCCAGCAGCTCGACTAGCGGGAGGGTTCTGAACACCGGGGAGCTGTTTTTT
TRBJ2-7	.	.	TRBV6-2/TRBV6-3	CASSYHSYEQYF	TGTGCCAGCAGTTACCATAGCTACGAGCAGTACTTC
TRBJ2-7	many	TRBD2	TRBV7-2	CASSLAGGYSYEQYF	TGTGCCAGCAGCTTAGCGGGGGGGTACTCCTACGAGCAGTACTTC
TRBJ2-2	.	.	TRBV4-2	CASSQDSGAGGTGELFF	TGTGCCAGCAGCCAAGATTCGGGGGCAGGGGGCACCGGGGAGCTGTTTTTT
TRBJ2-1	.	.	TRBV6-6	CASLATYNEQFF	TGTGCCAGCCTAGCGACGTACAATGAGCAGTTCTTC
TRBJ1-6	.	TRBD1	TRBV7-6	CASSLGGQRNSPLHF	TGTGCCAGCAGCTTAGGGGGACAGCGTAATTCACCCCTCCACTTT
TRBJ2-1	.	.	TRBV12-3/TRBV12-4	CASSNILAYNEQFF	TGTGCCAGCAGCAACATTCTAGCCTACAATGAGCAGTTCTTC
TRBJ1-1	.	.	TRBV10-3	CAISEGPRLEAFF	TGTGCCATCAGTGAGGGTCCCAGGTTAGAAGCTTTCTTT
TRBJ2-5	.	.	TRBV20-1	CSARVGGVGAQYF	TGCAGTGCTAGAGTAGGGGGGGTAGGAGCCCAGTACTTC
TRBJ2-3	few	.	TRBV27	CASSVSNTDTQYF	TGTGCCAGCAGTGTCTCTAACACAGATACGCAGTATTTT
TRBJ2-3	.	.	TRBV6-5	CASSYGTRTDTQYF	TGTGCCAGCAGTTACGGAACACGCACAGATACGCAGTATTTT
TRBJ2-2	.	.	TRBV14	CASSQEHTGELFF	TGTGCCAGCAGCCAAGAACACACCGGGGAGCTGTTTTTT
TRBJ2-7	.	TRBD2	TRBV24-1	CATSDSGLAGGGRYEQYF	TGTGCCACCAGTGATTCCGGACTAGCGGGAGGTGGCCGTTACGAGCAGTACTTC
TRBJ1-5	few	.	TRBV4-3	CASSQGRNSNQPQHF	TGCGCCAGCAGCCAAGGGAGGAATAGCAATCAGCCCCAGCATTTT
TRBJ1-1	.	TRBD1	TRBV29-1	CSAGQGLGTEAFF	TGCAGCGCCGGACAGGGGCTTGGCACTGAAGCTTTCTTT
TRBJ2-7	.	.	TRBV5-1	CASSVSRATYEQYF	TGCGCCAGCAGCGTATCCCGGGCTACCTACGAGCAGTACTTC
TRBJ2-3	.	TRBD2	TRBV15	CATSRETGLPTDTQYF	TGTGCCACCAGCAGAGAGACGGGACTACCCACAGATACGCAGTATTTT
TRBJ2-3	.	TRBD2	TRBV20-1	CSAVLLAGTPDTQYF	TGCAGTGCGGTCCTCCTAGCGGGGACCCCAGATACGCAGTATTTT
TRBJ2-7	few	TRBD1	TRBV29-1	CSVSATGGEQYF	TGCAGCGTTTCCGCGACAGGGGGGGAGCAGTACTTC
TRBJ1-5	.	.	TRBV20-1	CSARDQGNGNQPQHF	TGCAGTGCTAGAGATCAGGGGAATGGCAATCAGCCCCAGCATTTT
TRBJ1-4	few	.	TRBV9	CASSVAEAGYEKLFF	TGTGCCAGCAGCGTAGCAGAAGCAGGGTACGAAAAACTGTTTTTT
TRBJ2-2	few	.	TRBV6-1	CASLWTQNTGELFF	TGTGCCAGCCTGTGGACACAGAACACCGGGGAGCTGTTTTTT
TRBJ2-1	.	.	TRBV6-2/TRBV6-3	CASSFGPEQFF	TGTGCCAGCAGTTTTGGACCTGAGCAGTTCTTC
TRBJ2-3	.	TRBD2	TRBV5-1	CASSLGFSGSRADTQYF	TGCGCCAGCAGCTTGGGGTTTAGCGGGAGTAGAGCAGATACGCAGTATTTT
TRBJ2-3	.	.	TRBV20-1	CSASVGSGADTQYF	TGCAGTGCTAGTGTCGGGAGTGGCGCAGATACGCAGTATTTT
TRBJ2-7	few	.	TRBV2	CASTMTPTGSYF	TGTGCCAGCACCATGACCCCGACGGGGTCGTACTTC
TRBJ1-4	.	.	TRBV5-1	CASSFAEDSPTNEKLFF	TGCGCCAGCAGCTTCGCCGAGGACAGCCCAACTAATGAAAAACTGTTTTTT
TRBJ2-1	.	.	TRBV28	CASSWDGWGNEQFF	TGTGCCAGCAGCTGGGACGGGTGGGGGAATGAGCAGTTCTTC
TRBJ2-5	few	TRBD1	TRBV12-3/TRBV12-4	CASSRSWDRLETQYF	TGTGCCAGCAGCCGCAGCTGGGACAGATTAGAGACCCAGTACTTC
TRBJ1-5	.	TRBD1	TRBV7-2	CASSFQGVGQPQHF	TGTGCCAGCAGCTTTCAGGGGGTAGGACAGCCCCAGCATTTT
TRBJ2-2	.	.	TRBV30	CAWSEGDTGELFF	TGTGCCTGGAGTGAGGGGGACACCGGGGAGCTGTTTTTT
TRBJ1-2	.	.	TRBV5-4	CASSLAGGGYGYTF	TGTGCCAGCAGCTTGGCTGGGGGAGGATATGGCTACACCTTC
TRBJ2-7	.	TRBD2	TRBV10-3	CAIRQGLADAHYEQYF	TGTGCCATCAGGCAGGGACTAGCGGACGCCCACTACGAGCAGTACTTC
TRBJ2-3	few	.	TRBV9	CASSVSPPDTQYF	TGTGCCAGCAGCGTGTCACCCCCGGATACGCAGTATTTT
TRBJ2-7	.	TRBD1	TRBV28	CASSSGQSSYEQYF	TGTGCCAGCAGTTCGGGACAGAGCTCCTACGAGCAGTACTTC
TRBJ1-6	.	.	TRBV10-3	CAISEGQIGLHF	TGTGCCATCAGTGAAGGCCAAATTGGGCTCCACTTT
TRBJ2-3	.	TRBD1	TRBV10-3	CAISAGTERTDTQYF	TGTGCCATCAGCGCCGGGACAGAGCGCACAGATACGCAGTATTTT
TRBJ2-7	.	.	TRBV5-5	CASSLDGSFYEQYF	TGTGCCAGCAGCTTGGATGGTTCGTTCTACGAGCAGTACTTC
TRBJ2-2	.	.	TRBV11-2	CASSRRDVRELFF	TGTGCCAGCAGCAGAAGGGACGTCAGGGAGCTGTTTTTT
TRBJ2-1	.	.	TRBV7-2	CASSFKINEQFF	TGTGCCAGCAGCTTTAAAATCAATGAGCAGTTCTTC
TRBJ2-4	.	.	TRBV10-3	CATTGGNIQYF	TGTGCCACCACAGGTGGGAACATTCAGTACTTC
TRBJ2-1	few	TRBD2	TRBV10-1	CASSEQAGTNNEQFF	TGCGCCAGCAGTGAGCAAGCGGGAACAAACAATGAGCAGTTCTTC
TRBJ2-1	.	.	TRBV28	CASRPRTERGNEQFF	TGTGCCAGCAGACCGCGTACAGAAAGAGGCAATGAGCAGTTCTTC
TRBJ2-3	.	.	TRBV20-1	CSASGQRAVTDTQYF	TGCAGTGCGTCTGGACAGAGGGCGGTAACAGATACGCAGTATTTT
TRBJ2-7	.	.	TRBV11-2	CASSLDLISEQYF	TGTGCCAGCAGCTTAGACCTGATTAGCGAGCAGTACTTC
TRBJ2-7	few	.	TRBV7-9	CASSVLTHEQYF	TGTGCCAGCAGCGTCCTAACCCACGAGCAGTACTTC